Each of the 10 T cell receptor beta chains below was sequenced from the same sample in a study of read filtering for tumor transcriptome and immune sequencing. This library used about 400 ng RNA and molecular barcoded adaptors spanning alpha/delta and beta/gamma chains. TCRdb re-called the reads through MiXCR, storing one row per CDR3 protein. The table lists 35,000 to 45,000 distinct CDR3 sequences, around 13% of them singletons. The sample comprised a population of CD138-negative cells sorted from bone marrow. These TCRs come from a donor aged 40 or older with multiple myeloma.

Notes on this clonotype: A much larger clonotype is one base distant, so this may be a read error. The chain has TRBV6-1 and TRBJ1-5; D perhaps matches TRBD1 (5 bases). Deletions cut 4 bases from V and 2 bases from J, with 15 bases between. This CDR3 is built from 16 residues. Germline V lookup: CDR1 MNHNS, CDR2 SASEGT. The CDR3 spells CASSVVSGTRNQPQHF. The CDR3 region has the DNA TGTGCCAGCAGTGTAGTTTCGGGGACTCGCAATCAGCCCCAGCATTTT.

Only a few counts were recorded for this clonotype. This chain connects TRBV5-6 to TRBJ2-1, with D maybe TRBD1 (6 bases). Germline V gene sequence: CDR1 SGHDT, CDR2 YYEEEE. Trimming pared 4 bases from V and 6 bases from J, leaving 11 bases between. The CDR3 consists of 13 residues. CDR3 sequence (DNA): TGTGCCAGCAGCCAGGACAGATTCAATGAGCAGTTCTTC. Amino acid sequence: CASSQDRFNEQFF.

In its sample, this clonotype was seen many times. The chain has TRBV7-2 and TRBJ2-6; D may be TRBD1 (7 bases). Per the germline V gene, CDR1 is SGHTA and CDR2 is FQGNSA. V lost 5 bases to trimming and J lost 2 bases, with 10 bases between them. This CDR3 is 15 amino acids long. The CDR3 here is CASSQGGAGANVLTF. CDR3 DNA: TGTGCCAGCAGCCAGGGGGGAGCTGGGGCCAACGTCCTGACTTTC.

This clonotype occurred many times. The chain joins TRBV5-1 to TRBJ1-6, with a tentative D call TRBD1 (5 bases). The CDR3 contains 18 residues. Trimming shortened V by 0 bases and J by 10 bases, and 23 bases separated the two germline ends. The germline CDR1 and CDR2 sequences are SGHRS and YFSETQ. CDR3 bases: TGCGCCAGCAGCTTGGGGGCGACCGGGGGACTTCTAGGATCACCCCTCCACTTT. Translated, it gives CASSLGATGGLLGSPLHF.

The V call is TRBV24-1, the J call TRBJ2-2; D remains unclear. With 2 bases removed from V and 3 bases from J, the gap between germline ends came to 3 bases. Germline V gene sequence: CDR1 KGHDR, CDR2 SFDVKD. The CDR3 has 13 amino acids. Written as DNA, the CDR3 is TGTGCCACCAGTGATTATCACACCGGGGAGCTGTTTTTT. Protein product: CATSDYHTGELFF.

In this sample, this clonotype turned up many times. CDR3 amino acids: CASSYGTGYGEQYF. The CDR3 DNA reads TGTGCCAGCAGTTACGGGACAGGGTACGGCGAGCAGTACTTC. The chain is built from TRBV6-6 and TRBJ2-7; 9 bases map to TRBD1. Germline V CDR1 and CDR2: MNHNY, SVGAGI (reference sequence). CDR3 length: 14 amino acids. V shed 2 bases and J 6 bases; nucleotides not matched to a gene: 5.

The sample holds many counts of this clonotype. The chain recombines TRBV7-2 with TRBJ2-1, with D unclear. CDR1 SGHTA and CDR2 FQGNSA come from the germline V gene. The CDR3 contains 14 residues. V was trimmed by 1 base and J by 5 bases, leaving 9 bases between them. CDR3: CASSLVVSNNEQFF. The CDR3 DNA reads as TGTGCCAGCAGCTTAGTTGTCAGCAACAATGAGCAGTTCTTC.

Many counts were recorded for this clonotype. The CDR3, as DNA: TGTGCCAGCAGCATCGGGGGCCCCCGAGGCACTGAAGCTTTCTTT. Protein: CASSIGGPRGTEAFF. The chain employs TRBV6-1 and TRBJ1-1; D is perhaps TRBD1 (6 bases). The CDR3 contains 15 residues. Germline CDR1 is MNHNS and CDR2 is SASEGT. Trimming left V 6 bases short and J 4 bases short, with 18 bases between.

Comments on this clonotype: This may arise from a read error, as a much more abundant clone is one base away. The chain is built from TRBV6-1 and TRBJ1-1; D is uncertain. CDR3 length equals 15 residues. Looked up from germline, CDR1 is MNHNS and CDR2 is SASEGT. For the CDR3, the DNA is TGTGTCAGCAGTGACTCTGGGTTGGGGAACACTGAAGCTTTCTTT. It specifies CVSSDSGLGNTEAFF.

This clonotype has a count of ten or more. The chain uses TRBV7-9 and TRBJ2-1; D is unresolved. This CDR3 has 13 amino acids. V dropped 5 bases and J dropped 4 bases, with 9 bases sitting between them. CDR1 SEHNR and CDR2 FQNEAQ come from the germline V gene (reference sequence). In nucleotides, the CDR3 is TGTGCCAGCAGCCCCACTGCATACAATGAGCAGTTCTTC. Translation: CASSPTAYNEQFF.